This entry lists 15 T cell receptor beta chains sequenced from one sample in a study of blood T cell repertoires in COVID-19. The data were produced by immunoSEQ multiplex PCR, yet TCRdb's version contains in-frame clones alone and is incomplete. This table has approximately 180,000 clones, nearly 90% appearing once. The specimen was PBMCs or T cells enriched from blood (not recorded which). All receptors come from a middle-aged woman with acute COVID-19.

This clone was counted only a few times. The chain carries TRBV5-1 and TRBJ2-7, with 9 positions matching TRBD2. CDR3 size: 12 residues. The germline V gene has CDR1 SGHRS and CDR2 YFSETQ. The V segment lost 4 bases and the J segment 6 bases; nucleotides outside the gene matches: 2. The CDR3 protein is CASSPSGVEQYF. The CDR3 DNA follows: TGCGCCAGCAGCCCTAGCGGGGTCGAGCAGTACTTC.

This chain uses TRBV13 with TRBJ2-1; TRBD2 might be the D (5 bases). Trimming left V 10 bases short and J 5 bases short, with 15 bases between. Per germline, CDR1 PRHDT and CDR2 FYEKMQ (reference sequence). The CDR3 spans 13 residues. CDR3 amino acids: CATQKEGDNEQFF. CDR3 DNA sequence: TGTGCCACTCAGAAAGAGGGTGACAATGAGCAGTTCTTC.

The genes are TRBV19 and TRBJ2-1; 10 positions match TRBD1. The germline V gene encodes CDR1 LNHDA and CDR2 SQIVND (reference sequence). V gave up 6 bases and J gave up 5 bases; unmatched junction bases: 4. The CDR3 loop spans 14 amino acids. The CDR3: CASSGTGVNNEQFF. CDR3 nucleotides: TGTGCCAGTAGCGGGACAGGGGTAAACAATGAGCAGTTCTTC. Filled out from reference TRBV19 and TRBJ2-1, the complete variable domain reads DGGITQSPKYLFRKEGQNVTLSCEQNLNHDAMYWYRQDPGQGLRLIYYSQIVNDFQKGDIAEGYSVSREKKESFPLTVTSAQKNPTAFYLCASSGTGVNNEQFFGPGTRLTVL.

The rearrangement links TRBV28 to TRBJ1-2; possible D gene TRBD1, 6 bases. Germline CDR1 is MDHEN and CDR2 is SYDVKM. The CDR3 is 15 amino acids. V shed 5 bases and J shed 8 bases, with 21 bases lying between them. CDR3 region: CASSKSTGPPGGYTF. CDR3 nucleotides: TGTGCCAGCAGTAAAAGCACAGGGCCTCCCGGGGGCTACACCTTC.

The CDR3 loop is CASSQDGLAGSYNEQFF. Written as DNA, the CDR3 is TGTGCCAGCAGCCAAGATGGACTAGCGGGATCGTACAATGAGCAGTTCTTC. This sequence joins TRBV4-2 and TRBJ2-1; TRBD2 agrees at 12 bases. The CDR3 length is 17 residues. The V and J ends lost 0 bases and 4 bases, in that order; junction bases with no gene match: 4. Germline CDR1 and CDR2: LGHNA and YNFKEQ.

The chain is built from TRBV18 and TRBJ1-2; 7 bases are a match to TRBD1. V lost 3 bases, J lost 4 bases, and 8 bases stayed unmatched. Germline loops: CDR1 KGHSH, CDR2 LQKENI. The CDR3 covers 15 residues. CDR3 region: CASSPRDREPYGYTF. In DNA, the CDR3 is TGTGCCAGCTCACCTAGAGACAGGGAACCCTATGGCTACACCTTC. The full variable domain, rest sourced from reference TRBV18 and TRBJ1-2, is NAGVMQNPRHLVRRRGQEARLRCSPMKGHSHVYWYRQLPEEGLKFMVYLQKENIIDESGMPKERFSAEFPKEGPSILRIQQVVRGDSAAYFCASSPRDREPYGYTFGSGTRLTVV.

The J gene is TRBJ2-7, the V gene TRBV5-1; a weak D match, TRBD2 (5 bases). Trimming left V 3 bases short and J 5 bases short, with 21 bases between. CDR3 length: 16 amino acids. From germline, CDR1 is SGHRS and CDR2 YFSETQ. The CDR3 DNA reads as TGCGCCAGCAGCTCAACTGGTTCGGGGTTTACTAACGAGCAGTACTTC. Translation gives CASSSTGSGFTNEQYF.

The chain combines TRBV6-5 with TRBJ1-2; D gene unclear. The length of the CDR3 is 15 residues. Deletions cut 5 bases from V and 0 bases from J, with 13 bases between. Per the germline V gene, CDR1 is MNHEY and CDR2 is SVGAGI. Written as DNA, the CDR3 is TGTGCCAGCAGTACTAGGACGGTAACTAACTATGGCTACACCTTC. Residues: CASSTRTVTNYGYTF.

The V gene is TRBV7-9, the J gene TRBJ1-4; the D is unclear. CDR1 is SEHNR and CDR2 is FQNEAQ in the germline V gene (reference sequence). CDR3 length: 14 amino acids. The ends were cut back, 5 bases at V and 2 bases at J, with 9 bases in the middle. In DNA form, the CDR3 reads TGTGCCAGCAGCCGGGAAGGGACTAATGAAAAACTGTTTTTT. This gives the protein CASSREGTNEKLFF.

The J gene is TRBJ1-6, the V gene TRBV10-1; TRBD1 matches 9 bases. The CDR3 contains 19 residues. V gave up 2 bases and J gave up 6 bases; unmatched junction bases: 14. The germline CDR1 and CDR2 sequences are WNHNN and SYGVQD (reference sequence). The CDR3 protein is CASSERETGGKLGNSPLHF. In nucleotides, the CDR3 is TGCGCCAGCAGTGAGCGCGAGACAGGGGGGAAATTGGGTAATTCACCCCTCCACTTT.

This sequence joins TRBV10-2 and TRBJ1-1; D gene uncertain. Trimming took off 0 bases at V and 2 bases at J, with 7 bases between the two ends. Germline V gene lookup returns CDR1 WSHSY and CDR2 SAAADI. CDR3 length: 14 residues. The CDR3 nucleotides are TGCGCCAGCAGTGAGTCTCTGGCTAACACTGAAGCTTTCTTT. Its translation is CASSESLANTEAFF.

V gene TRBV3-1 (or the pseudogene TRBV3-2) combines with J gene TRBJ2-7; a possible D gene is TRBD2 (5 bases). The V and J ends lost 6 bases and 1 base respectively, with 13 bases between them. The CDR3 spans 14 residues. In germline, CDR1 is LGHDT, CDR2 YNNKEL (reference sequence). The CDR3 nucleotides read TGTGCCAGCAGGCCCAGCGGACTGTCCTACGAGCAGTACTTC. Translated: CASRPSGLSYEQYF.

The CDR3 bases are TGTGCCAGCAGCTTAGATGACGGACAGGGGGCTTATCGGCAGTACTTC. It encodes CASSLDDGQGAYRQYF. The V and J genes are TRBV11-2 and TRBJ2-7, with TRBD1 matching over 11 bases. The J segment lost 9 bases and the V segment lost 0 bases, leaving 10 bases of the junction unmatched. The CDR3 has 16 amino acids. Per germline, CDR1 SGHAT and CDR2 FQNNGV.

This chain links TRBV18 with TRBJ1-2, with 9 positions matching TRBD1. The CDR3 is 15 amino acids. Germline CDR1 reads KGHSH; CDR2 reads LQKENI. Trimming took 1 base from V and 2 from J; bases not matched to a gene: 2. CDR3 residues: CASSPRDRDNYGYTF. The CDR3 DNA reads TGTGCCAGCTCACCACGGGACAGGGACAACTATGGCTACACCTTC.

This clone has only a few counts. The chain links TRBV30 to TRBJ1-2, with D possibly matching TRBD1 (5 bases). Germline V gene sequence: CDR1 GTSNPN, CDR2 SVGIG (reference sequence). V was trimmed by 0 bases and J by 6 bases, leaving 11 bases between them. The CDR3 is 13 residues long. The CDR3 nucleotides read TGTGCCTGGAGTGTCTCAGGGAGGCATGGCTACACCTTC. Translation gives CAWSVSGRHGYTF.